One sample yielded the 23 T cell receptor beta chains listed below, sequenced in a study of blood T cell repertoires in COVID-19. Produced via immunoSEQ multiplex PCR; TCRdb's table is partial and in-frame only. The profile shows about 270,000 clones, around 93% of them singletons. Sequences were obtained from PBMCs or T cells enriched from blood (not recorded which). The receptors derive from a man aged 40-49 years who had been exposed to COVID-19.

The chain has TRBV3-1 (or the pseudogene TRBV3-2) and TRBJ1-1; a possible D gene is TRBD1 (6 bases). The V end was cut by 8 bases, the J end by 1 base, with 11 bases between. Per the germline V gene, CDR1 is LGHDT and CDR2 is YNNKEL (reference sequence). CDR3 length: 13 amino acids. The CDR3 spells CASATGENTEAFF. For the CDR3, the DNA is TGTGCCAGCGCGACAGGTGAGAACACTGAAGCTTTCTTT.

The chain uses TRBV19 and TRBJ1-1, with D unclear. The length of the CDR3 is 15 residues. Between the trimmed V and J ends, which lost 6 bases and 0 bases, there was a span of 14 bases. Germline V CDR1 and CDR2: LNHDA, SQIVND (reference sequence). Written as DNA, the CDR3 is TGTGCCAGTAGCAAAAACGGGTGGATGAACACTGAAGCTTTCTTT. Amino acid sequence: CASSKNGWMNTEAFF. The whole variable domain, filled in from reference TRBV19 and TRBJ1-1, reads DGGITQSPKYLFRKEGQNVTLSCEQNLNHDAMYWYRQDPGQGLRLIYYSQIVNDFQKGDIAEGYSVSREKKESFPLTVTSAQKNPTAFYLCASSKNGWMNTEAFFGQGTRLTVV.

The chain is built from TRBV5-6 and TRBJ2-1, with 12 bases identical to TRBD2. The V gene's germline CDR1 is SGHDT and CDR2 YYEEEE. Trimming cost V 0 bases and J 5 bases; bases outside gene matches: 6. The CDR3 totals 17 residues. CDR3 region: CASSLGGTSGWHNEQFF. CDR3 in DNA: TGTGCCAGCAGCTTGGGGGGGACTAGCGGGTGGCACAATGAGCAGTTCTTC.

V usage is TRBV19 and J usage is TRBJ2-1; 7 nucleotides align to TRBD1. The CDR3 is 15 residues long. The V segment lost 4 bases and the J segment 0 bases; nucleotides outside the gene matches: 3. Germline V gene lookup returns CDR1 LNHDA and CDR2 SQIVND (reference sequence). This CDR3 reads CASSTTGNSYNEQFF. The CDR3 DNA is TGTGCCAGTAGTACGACAGGGAACTCCTACAATGAGCAGTTCTTC.

This clone has a single count. V gene TRBV5-1 combines with J gene TRBJ2-1, with TRBD2 matching 14 bases. CDR1 is SGHRS, CDR2 YFSETQ, per germline. This CDR3 spans 16 amino acids. The ends lost 3 bases at V and 6 bases at J; junction bases unmatched: 5. CDR3 nucleotides: TGCGCCAGCAGCTATCCGGGACTAGCGGGAGTCAATGAGCAGTTCTTC. Amino acids: CASSYPGLAGVNEQFF. Combining the CDR3 with reference TRBV5-1 and TRBJ2-1 gives the whole variable domain KAGVTQTPRYLIKTRGQQVTLSCSPISGHRSVSWYQQTPGQGLQFLFEYFSETQRNKGNFPGRFSGRQFSNSRSEMNVSTLELGDSALYLCASSYPGLAGVNEQFFGPGTRLTVL.

The J gene is TRBJ2-3, the V gene TRBV5-4, with D possibly TRBD2 on 6 matching bases. The V end was cut by 1 base, the J end by 1 base, with 13 bases between. In germline, CDR1 is SGHNT, CDR2 YYREEE (reference sequence). The length of the CDR3 is 16 residues. CDR3 nucleotide sequence: TGTGCCAGCAGCTTGCCCAGCGGAGGGGGCACAGATACGCAGTATTTT. Translating it yields CASSLPSGGGTDTQYF.

V is TRBV4-1 and J is TRBJ1-5; D uncertain. Between the trimmed V and J ends, which lost 0 bases and 3 bases, there was a span of 6 bases. The CDR3 has 14 amino acids. The germline gives CDR1 MGHRA, CDR2 YSYEKL. CDR3 in DNA: TGCGCCAGCAGCCAAGATTACAACAATCAGCCCCAGCATTTT. Translation: CASSQDYNNQPQHF.

The chain has TRBV5-4 and TRBJ2-2; 8 bases are a match to TRBD1. Per the germline V gene, CDR1 is SGHNT and CDR2 is YYREEE (reference sequence). There are 14 residues in the CDR3. After removal of 4 bases from V and 4 bases from J, the junction contained 3 bases not matched to a gene. The CDR3 region is CASSPRGLTGELFF. The CDR3 nucleotides read TGTGCCAGCAGCCCCAGGGGGCTCACCGGGGAGCTGTTTTTT. Together with reference TRBV5-4 and TRBJ2-2, the CDR3 gives the full variable domain: ETGVTQSPTHLIKTRGQQVTLRCSSQSGHNTVSWYQQALGQGPQFIFQYYREEENGRGNFPPRFSGLQFPNYSSELNVNALELDDSALYLCASSPRGLTGELFFGEGSRLTVL.

The chain carries TRBV30 and TRBJ2-5, with D possibly TRBD2 on 7 matching bases. The CDR3 sequence is 14 residues long. From germline, CDR1 is GTSNPN and CDR2 SVGIG (reference sequence). V gave up 5 bases and J gave up 3 bases, with 16 bases separating them. The DNA of the CDR3 is TGTGCCTGGGATGGAGGGGGGGGGAAAGAGACCCAGTACTTC. This codes for CAWDGGGGKETQYF.

The rearrangement joins TRBV15 to TRBJ2-2; 12 nucleotides align to TRBD2. The CDR3 runs to 17 residues. Germline lookup yields CDR1 LNHNV and CDR2 YYDKDF (reference sequence). After removal of 9 bases from V and 0 bases from J, the junction contained 8 bases not matched to a gene. The CDR3 reads CATGLAGPFANTGELFF. The CDR3 DNA follows: TGTGCCACAGGACTAGCGGGACCGTTCGCGAACACCGGGGAGCTGTTTTTT.

The chain recombines TRBV2 with TRBJ2-1; D ambiguous. The germline CDR1 and CDR2 sequences are SNHLY and FYNNEI. V shed 7 bases and J shed 1 base, with 14 bases lying between them. CDR3 length equals 15 residues. The CDR3 bases are TGTGCCAGCATGATTTGGGCGAGTTCCTACAATGAGCAGTTCTTC. Translating it yields CASMIWASSYNEQFF.

The gene calls are TRBV27 and TRBJ2-1; the match to TRBD2 covers 12 bases. V shed 6 bases, J shed 9 bases, and the junction held 6 bases outside the gene matches. Germline assignment: CDR1 MNHEY and CDR2 SMNVEV (reference sequence). The CDR3 consists of 14 residues. The CDR3 region is CASRGLAGWAEQFF. The CDR3 DNA is TGTGCCAGCAGGGGACTAGCGGGTTGGGCTGAGCAGTTCTTC.

The chain has TRBV21-1 and TRBJ2-5; the D call in the table, TRBD2, was not verified against the DNA. TRBV21-1 is a listed pseudogene. This CDR3 spans 16 amino acids. The CDR3 loop reads CASSKANLAGGETQYF. CDR3 coding DNA: TGTGCCAGCAGCAAAGCAAATCTAGCGGGAGGCGAGACCCAGTACTTC.

V gene TRBV6-5 combines with J gene TRBJ2-5, with D unresolved. The germline V gene has CDR1 MNHEY and CDR2 SVGAGI. This CDR3 region has 15 residues. Trimming stripped 0 bases from V and 1 base from J, with 9 bases between. This CDR3 is CASSYSVQIQETQYF. The CDR3 DNA reads as TGTGCCAGCAGTTACTCGGTCCAGATCCAAGAGACCCAGTACTTC.

The rearrangement links TRBV5-5 to TRBJ1-1; the D is unclear. Germline values: CDR1 SGHKS, CDR2 YYEKEE (reference sequence). The V end was cut by 0 bases, the J end by 3 bases, with 12 bases between. This CDR3 region has 15 residues. The CDR3 here is CASSLAPGRDTEAFF. The CDR3 DNA follows: TGTGCCAGCAGCTTGGCTCCGGGGAGGGACACTGAAGCTTTCTTT.

J is TRBJ1-5 and V is TRBV28; D unresolved. Germline lookup yields CDR1 MDHEN and CDR2 SYDVKM. V lost 3 bases and J lost 5, with 14 bases in between. This CDR3 region has 15 residues. The chain's CDR3 is CASSLDSRRDQPQHF. In DNA form, the CDR3 reads TGTGCCAGCAGTTTGGACTCAAGGCGCGATCAGCCCCAGCATTTT.

J is TRBJ2-5 and V is TRBV6-5; 8 nucleotides match TRBD2. The length of the CDR3 is 16 residues. Per the germline V gene, CDR1 is MNHEY and CDR2 is SVGAGI. Trimming removed 4 bases from V and 5 bases from J; junction bases left unmatched: 12. The CDR3 loop is CASSSGWREVEETQYF. In nucleotides, the CDR3 is TGTGCCAGCAGTTCGGGTTGGCGGGAGGTGGAGGAGACCCAGTACTTC.

J is TRBJ2-2 and V is TRBV7-3, with D maybe TRBD1 (6 bases). CDR1 is SGHTA and CDR2 is FQGTGA in the germline V gene. CDR3 length: 15 amino acids. The V end lost 1 base, the J end lost 3 bases, and 9 bases lay between the germline ends. The CDR3 bases are TGTGCCAGCAGCTTAAACAGGGACGACACCGGGGAGCTGTTTTTT. Residues: CASSLNRDDTGELFF.

The chain employs TRBV9 and TRBJ2-2; 7 bases align to TRBD1. With 3 bases clipped from V and 5 bases from J, the junction kept 13 bases outside the gene matches. Germline values: CDR1 SGDLS, CDR2 YYNGEE. CDR3 size: 17 residues. Written as DNA, the CDR3 is TGTGCCAGCAGCGGACTCAAAGGACAGGCCGGGACCGGGGAGCTGTTTTTT. The encoded protein is CASSGLKGQAGTGELFF.

J is TRBJ2-1 and V is TRBV5-1; weak D call: TRBD2 (5 bases). Between the trimmed V and J ends, which lost 0 bases and 0 bases, there was a span of 10 bases. Germline CDR1 is SGHRS and CDR2 is YFSETQ. The CDR3 totals 16 residues. The CDR3, as DNA: TGCGCCAGCAGCTTGGAGCGGTCAAGCTCCTACAATGAGCAGTTCTTC. As protein: CASSLERSSSYNEQFF. The complete variable domain, with remaining parts taken from reference TRBV5-1 and TRBJ2-1, reads KAGVTQTPRYLIKTRGQQVTLSCSPISGHRSVSWYQQTPGQGLQFLFEYFSETQRNKGNFPGRFSGRQFSNSRSEMNVSTLELGDSALYLCASSLERSSSYNEQFFGPGTRLTVL.

The genes are TRBV11-1 and TRBJ2-5; weak D call: TRBD2 (5 bases). This CDR3 region has 13 residues. The germline gives CDR1 SGHAT, CDR2 FQDESV (reference sequence). V gave up 5 bases and J gave up 2 bases, with 9 bases separating them. CDR3 in DNA: TGTGCCAGCAGCGAGCGGACGCAAGAGACCCAGTACTTC. Its protein is CASSERTQETQYF.

The J gene is TRBJ1-2, the V gene TRBV19; 7 bases agree with TRBD1. CDR1 LNHDA and CDR2 SQIVND come from the germline V gene (reference sequence). The trim removed 3 bases at V and 0 bases at J, leaving 1 base unmatched. The CDR3 has 14 amino acids. CDR3 amino acids: CASSIGQANYGYTF. Written as DNA, the CDR3 is TGTGCCAGTAGTATCGGACAGGCTAACTATGGCTACACCTTC.

This chain links TRBV25-1 with TRBJ1-6, with 8 bases fitting TRBD1. In germline, CDR1 is MGHDK, CDR2 SYGVNS. V gave up 7 bases and J gave up 7 bases; unmatched junction bases: 12. The CDR3 has 16 residues. Here the CDR3 reads CASKRTGLDLNSPLHF. CDR3 DNA sequence: TGTGCCAGCAAAAGGACAGGGCTCGATCTAAATTCACCCCTCCACTTT.